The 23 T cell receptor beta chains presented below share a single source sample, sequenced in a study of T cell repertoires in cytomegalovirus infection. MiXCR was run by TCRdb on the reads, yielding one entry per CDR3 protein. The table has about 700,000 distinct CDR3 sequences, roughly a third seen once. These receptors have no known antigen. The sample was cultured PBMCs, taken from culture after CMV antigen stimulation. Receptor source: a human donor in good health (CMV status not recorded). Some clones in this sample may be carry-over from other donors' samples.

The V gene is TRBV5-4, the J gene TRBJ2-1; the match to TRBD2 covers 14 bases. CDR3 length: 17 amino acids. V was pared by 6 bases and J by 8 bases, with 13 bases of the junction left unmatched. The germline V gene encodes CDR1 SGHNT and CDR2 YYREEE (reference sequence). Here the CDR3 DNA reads TGTGCCAGCAACTTCTTATTGACTAGCGGGGGGGCCGATGAGCAGTTCTTC. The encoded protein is CASNFLLTSGGADEQFF.

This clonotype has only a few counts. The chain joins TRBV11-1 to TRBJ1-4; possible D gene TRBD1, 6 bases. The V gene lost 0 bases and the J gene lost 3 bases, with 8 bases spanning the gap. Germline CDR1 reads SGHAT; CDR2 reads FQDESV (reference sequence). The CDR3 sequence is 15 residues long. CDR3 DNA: TGTGCCAGCAGCTTAGCGGGACACTCTAATGAAAAACTGTTTTTT. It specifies CASSLAGHSNEKLFF.

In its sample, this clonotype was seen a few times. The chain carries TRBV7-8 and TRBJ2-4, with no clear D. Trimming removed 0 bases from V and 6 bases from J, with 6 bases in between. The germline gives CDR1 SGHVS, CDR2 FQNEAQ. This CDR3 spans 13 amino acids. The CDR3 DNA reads TGTGCCAGCAGCTTAGCGCTTGGAAACATTCAGTACTTC. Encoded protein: CASSLALGNIQYF.

In DNA, the CDR3 is TGTGCCAGCAGACGTACGAACCAAGAGACCCAGTACTTC. It encodes CASRRTNQETQYF. This chain uses TRBV12-3 or TRBV12-4 with TRBJ2-5, with D unresolved. This CDR3 contains 13 residues. V was pared by 6 bases and J by 0 bases, with 8 bases between.

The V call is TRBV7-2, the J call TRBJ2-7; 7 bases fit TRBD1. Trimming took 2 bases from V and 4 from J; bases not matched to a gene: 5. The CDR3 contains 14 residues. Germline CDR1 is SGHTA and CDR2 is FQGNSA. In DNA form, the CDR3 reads TGTGCCAGCAGCTTAAGACAGGGAAAGTACGAGCAGTACTTC. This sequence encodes CASSLRQGKYEQYF. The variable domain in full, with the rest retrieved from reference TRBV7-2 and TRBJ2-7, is GAGVSQSPSNKVTEKGKDVELRCDPISGHTALYWYRQSLGQGLEFLIYFQGNSAPDKSGLPSDRFSAERTGGSVSTLTIQRTQQEDSAVYLCASSLRQGKYEQYFGPGTRLTVT.

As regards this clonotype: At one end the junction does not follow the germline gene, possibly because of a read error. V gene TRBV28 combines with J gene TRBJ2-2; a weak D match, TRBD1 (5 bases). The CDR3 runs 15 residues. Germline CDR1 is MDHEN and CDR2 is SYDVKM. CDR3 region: CASSLLGANSGELFF. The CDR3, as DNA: TGTGCCAGCAGTTTACTAGGGGCGAACAGCGGGGAGCTGTTTTTT.

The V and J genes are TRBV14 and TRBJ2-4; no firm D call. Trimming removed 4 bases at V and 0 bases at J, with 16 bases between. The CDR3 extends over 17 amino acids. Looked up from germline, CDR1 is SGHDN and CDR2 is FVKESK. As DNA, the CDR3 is TGTGCCAGCAGCCTAAATTGGCAGCCACTAGCCAAAAACATTCAGTACTTC. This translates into CASSLNWQPLAKNIQYF. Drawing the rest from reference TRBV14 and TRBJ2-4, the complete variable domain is EAGVTQFPSHSVIEKGQTVTLRCDPISGHDNLYWYRRVMGKEIKFLLHFVKESKQDESGMPNNRFLAERTGGTYSTLKVQPAELEDSGVYFCASSLNWQPLAKNIQYFGAGTRLSVL.

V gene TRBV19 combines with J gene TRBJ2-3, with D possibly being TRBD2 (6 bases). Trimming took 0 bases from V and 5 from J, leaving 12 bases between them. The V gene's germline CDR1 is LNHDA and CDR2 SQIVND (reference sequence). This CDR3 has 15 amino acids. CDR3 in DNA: TGTGCCAGTAGTATAGATGTGCGGGATGGAGATACGCAGTATTTT. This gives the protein CASSIDVRDGDTQYF. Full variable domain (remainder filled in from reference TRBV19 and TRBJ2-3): DGGITQSPKYLFRKEGQNVTLSCEQNLNHDAMYWYRQDPGQGLRLIYYSQIVNDFQKGDIAEGYSVSREKKESFPLTVTSAQKNPTAFYLCASSIDVRDGDTQYFGPGTRLTVL.

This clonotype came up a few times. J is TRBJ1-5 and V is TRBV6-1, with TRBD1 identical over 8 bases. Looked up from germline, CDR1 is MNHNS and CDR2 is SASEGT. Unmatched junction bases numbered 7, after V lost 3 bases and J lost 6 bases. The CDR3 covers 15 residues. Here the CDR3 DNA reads TGTGCCAGCAGTGAGGCGACAGGGGATCCTCAGCCCCAGCATTTT. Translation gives CASSEATGDPQPQHF.

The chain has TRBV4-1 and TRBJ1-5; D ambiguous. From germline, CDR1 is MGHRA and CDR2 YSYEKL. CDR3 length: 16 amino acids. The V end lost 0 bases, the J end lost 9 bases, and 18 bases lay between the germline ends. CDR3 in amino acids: CASSQDWNGVIRPQHF. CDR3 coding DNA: TGCGCCAGCAGCCAAGACTGGAACGGGGTAATTCGGCCCCAGCATTTT.

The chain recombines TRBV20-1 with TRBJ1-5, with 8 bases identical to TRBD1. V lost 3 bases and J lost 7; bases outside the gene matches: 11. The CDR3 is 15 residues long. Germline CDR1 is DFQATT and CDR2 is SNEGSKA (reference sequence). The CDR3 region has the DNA TGCAGTGCTAGGAAACAACAGGGGGGTGGCCAGCCCCAGCATTTT. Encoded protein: CSARKQQGGGQPQHF.

Here the CDR3 reads CASSAGWGAVYNEQFF. DNA of the CDR3: TGTGCCAGCAGCGCCGGTTGGGGTGCTGTCTACAATGAGCAGTTCTTC. The rearrangement links TRBV7-8 to TRBJ2-1; D remains ambiguous. The CDR3 is 16 amino acids. CDR1 and CDR2 from the germline V gene are SGHVS and FQNEAQ. Trimming shortened V by 5 bases and J by 3 bases, and 17 bases separated the two germline ends.

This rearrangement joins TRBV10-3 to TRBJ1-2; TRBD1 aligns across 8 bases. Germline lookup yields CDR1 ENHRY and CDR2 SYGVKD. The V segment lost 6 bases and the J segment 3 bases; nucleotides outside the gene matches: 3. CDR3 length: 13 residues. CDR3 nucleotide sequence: TGTGCCATCAGCCTGGACAGGGACTATGGCTACACCTTC. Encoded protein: CAISLDRDYGYTF.

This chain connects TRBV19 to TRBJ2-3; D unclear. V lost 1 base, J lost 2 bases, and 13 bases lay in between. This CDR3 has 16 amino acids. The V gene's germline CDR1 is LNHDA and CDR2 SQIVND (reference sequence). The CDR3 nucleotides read TGTGCCAGTAGTATAGGCCTGGCACTATTCACAGATACGCAGTATTTT. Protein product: CASSIGLALFTDTQYF.

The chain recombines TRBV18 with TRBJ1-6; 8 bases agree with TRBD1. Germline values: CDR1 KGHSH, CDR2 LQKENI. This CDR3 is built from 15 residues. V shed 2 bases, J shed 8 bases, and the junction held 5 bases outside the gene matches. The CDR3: CASSPDRGGYSPLHF. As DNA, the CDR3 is TGTGCCAGCTCACCAGACAGGGGCGGCTATTCACCCCTCCACTTT.

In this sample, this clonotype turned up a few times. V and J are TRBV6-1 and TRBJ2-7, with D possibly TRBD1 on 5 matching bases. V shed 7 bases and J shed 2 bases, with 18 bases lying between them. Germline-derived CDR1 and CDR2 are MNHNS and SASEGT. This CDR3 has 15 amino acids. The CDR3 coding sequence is TGTGCCAGCACTTGGGCGACAGTTGGAGCCTACGAGCAGTACTTC. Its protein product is CASTWATVGAYEQYF.

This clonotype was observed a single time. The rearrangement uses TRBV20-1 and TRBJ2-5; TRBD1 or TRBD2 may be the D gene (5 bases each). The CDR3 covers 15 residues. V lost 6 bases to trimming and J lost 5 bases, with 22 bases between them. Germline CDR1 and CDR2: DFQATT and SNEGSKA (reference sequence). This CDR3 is CSAGPPGRPGETQYF. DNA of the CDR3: TGCAGTGCCGGACCCCCGGGGCGGCCCGGCGAGACCCAGTACTTC.

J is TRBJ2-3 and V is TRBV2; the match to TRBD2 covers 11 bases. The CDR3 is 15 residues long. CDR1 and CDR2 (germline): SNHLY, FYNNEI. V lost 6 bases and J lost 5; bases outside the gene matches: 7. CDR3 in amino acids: CASSLAGGGIDTQYF. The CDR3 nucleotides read TGTGCCAGCAGCCTAGCGGGAGGAGGTATAGATACGCAGTATTTT.

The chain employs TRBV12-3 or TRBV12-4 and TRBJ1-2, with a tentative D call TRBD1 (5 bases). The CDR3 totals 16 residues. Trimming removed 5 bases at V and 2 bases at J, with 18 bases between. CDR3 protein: CASSRLWDRLNYGYTF. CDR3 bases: TGTGCCAGCAGTCGTCTCTGGGACCGACTGAACTATGGCTACACCTTC.

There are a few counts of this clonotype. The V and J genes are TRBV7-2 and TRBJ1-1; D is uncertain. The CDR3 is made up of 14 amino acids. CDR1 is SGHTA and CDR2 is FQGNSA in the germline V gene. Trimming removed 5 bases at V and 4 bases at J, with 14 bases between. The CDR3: CASSVGLGITEAFF. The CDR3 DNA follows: TGTGCCAGCAGCGTAGGCTTAGGAATCACTGAAGCTTTCTTT.

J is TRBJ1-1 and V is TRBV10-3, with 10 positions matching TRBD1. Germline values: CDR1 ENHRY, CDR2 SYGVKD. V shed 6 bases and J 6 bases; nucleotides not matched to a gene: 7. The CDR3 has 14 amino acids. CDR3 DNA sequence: TGTGCCATCAGCCCGGGACAGGGGTCCTCTGAAGCTTTCTTT. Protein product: CAISPGQGSSEAFF.

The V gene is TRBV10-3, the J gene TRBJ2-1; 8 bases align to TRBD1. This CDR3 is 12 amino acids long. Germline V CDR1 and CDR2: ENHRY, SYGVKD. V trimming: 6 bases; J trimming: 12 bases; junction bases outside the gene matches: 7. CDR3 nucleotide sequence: TGTGCCATCAGCGTCGGACAGGGCTCGCAGTTCTTC. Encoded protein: CAISVGQGSQFF.

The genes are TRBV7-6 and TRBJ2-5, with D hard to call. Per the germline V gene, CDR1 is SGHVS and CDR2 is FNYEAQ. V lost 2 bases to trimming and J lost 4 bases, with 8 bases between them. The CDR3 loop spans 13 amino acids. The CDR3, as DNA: TGTGCCAGCAGCTTAAGGAGTTCAGAGACCCAGTACTTC. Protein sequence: CASSLRSSETQYF.